The 2 T cell receptor beta chains presented below share a single source sample, sequenced in a study of T cell responses to AZD1222 COVID-19 vaccine. Produced via immunoSEQ multiplex PCR; TCRdb's table is partial and in-frame only. This sample carries over 100,000 clones, 87% of them seen once, and the ten largest clones take over 4%. Sample: peripheral blood, taken on day 0 of AZD1222 vaccination. These receptors originate from an adult in good health.

J is TRBJ1-3 and V is TRBV29-1, with D unclear. From germline, CDR1 is SQVTM and CDR2 ANQGSEA. Trimming left V 2 bases short and J 1 base short, with 6 bases between. This CDR3 is 13 amino acids long. The CDR3 bases are TGCAGCGTTGAATGGGGATCTGGAAACACCATATATTTT. Translation gives CSVEWGSGNTIYF.

The chain recombines TRBV14 with TRBJ1-1; D gene ambiguous. Germline V gene sequence: CDR1 SGHDN, CDR2 FVKESK. The CDR3 sequence is 13 residues long. Trimming removed 3 bases at V and 9 bases at J, with 14 bases between. In DNA, the CDR3 is TGTGCCAGCAGCCACCTGACGGTGGGCCAAGCTTTCTTT. Its protein is CASSHLTVGQAFF.